A single sample is the source of the 24 T cell receptor beta chains below, sequenced in a study of T cell repertoires in cytomegalovirus infection. From the reads, TCRdb called clonotypes with MiXCR, one entry per CDR3 protein. The sample lists 80,000 to 95,000 distinct CDR3 sequences; 25% to 30% were seen once. Their recognized antigens are unknown. The starting material was CD8+ T cells from cultured PBMCs, obtained from culture after CMV antigen stimulation. Receptors originate from a human donor in good health (CMV status not recorded). Some clones in this sample may be carry-over from other donors' samples.

The rearrangement joins TRBV7-9 to TRBJ1-1; D may be TRBD1 (5 bases). CDR3 length: 15 amino acids. Germline V lookup: CDR1 SEHNR, CDR2 FQNEAQ (reference sequence). Trimming left V 7 bases short and J 4 bases short, with 19 bases between. CDR3 bases: TGTGCCAGCATCCCATCCCAGGGTCTGAGCACTGAAGCTTTCTTT. It translates to CASIPSQGLSTEAFF.

The chain links TRBV27 to TRBJ1-1; 7 nucleotides line up with TRBD1. The CDR3 loop spans 15 amino acids. Germline-derived CDR1 and CDR2 are MNHEY and SMNVEV (reference sequence). V dropped 0 bases and J dropped 4; count of bases not matched to a gene: 5. This CDR3 is CASSLSSRGRTEAFF. The CDR3 nucleotides read TGTGCCAGCAGTTTATCAAGTAGGGGGCGCACTGAAGCTTTCTTT.

The V gene is TRBV20-1, the J gene TRBJ1-4, with 7 nucleotides matching TRBD1. Germline CDR1 is DFQATT and CDR2 is SNEGSKA (reference sequence). The J segment lost 10 bases and the V segment lost 7 bases, leaving 9 bases of the junction unmatched. This CDR3 is built from 12 residues. CDR3 nucleotide sequence: TGCAGTGGGAGCAGGGGGGGTGGAAAACTGTTTTTT. It yields the protein CSGSRGGGKLFF.

The chain links TRBV5-6 to TRBJ1-5; no clear D. Between the trimmed V and J ends, which lost 1 base and 4 bases, there was a span of 9 bases. The CDR3 extends over 14 amino acids. CDR1 is SGHDT, CDR2 YYEEEE, per germline. The CDR3 loop is CASSLKAKNQPQHF. CDR3 coding DNA: TGTGCCAGCAGCTTGAAGGCCAAGAATCAGCCCCAGCATTTT.

This chain uses TRBV24-1 with TRBJ2-2; TRBD1 aligns across 10 bases. CDR1 is KGHDR, CDR2 SFDVKD, per germline. Trimming at V came to 1 base and at J to 7 bases, leaving 5 bases not matched to a gene. The length of the CDR3 is 16 residues. This CDR3 is CATSDFLDRGFGELFF. The CDR3, as DNA: TGTGCCACCAGTGATTTCCTGGACAGGGGGTTCGGGGAGCTGTTTTTT.

This clonotype was recorded many times. The rearrangement joins TRBV25-1 to TRBJ2-7; 7 positions agree with TRBD1. V dropped 4 bases and J dropped 2; count of bases not matched to a gene: 8. The CDR3 is 15 residues long. The germline CDR1 and CDR2 sequences are MGHDK and SYGVNS. CDR3 region: CASSASSGTAYEQYF. The CDR3 DNA sequence: TGTGCCAGCAGTGCCTCATCCGGGACAGCCTACGAGCAGTACTTC.

The genes are TRBV9 and TRBJ2-7; 9 bases match TRBD2. The CDR3 covers 16 residues. V dropped 4 bases and J dropped 2; count of bases not matched to a gene: 10. Germline CDR1 is SGDLS and CDR2 is YYNGEE. The CDR3 is CASSPGQAGGTYEQYF. In nucleotides, the CDR3 is TGTGCCAGCAGCCCCGGGCAAGCGGGGGGCACCTACGAGCAGTACTTC.

V usage is TRBV7-6 and J usage is TRBJ2-1; D unclear. This CDR3 region has 16 residues. Trimming cost V 2 bases and J 3 bases, with 14 bases left between them. CDR1 and CDR2 from the germline V gene are SGHVS and FNYEAQ. In DNA form, the CDR3 reads TGTGCCAGCAGCTTAAGCCCGGGCAGACTCTACAATGAGCAGTTCTTC. Encoded protein: CASSLSPGRLYNEQFF.

This clonotype was observed a few times. The chain carries TRBV12-3 or TRBV12-4 and TRBJ2-7; perhaps D is TRBD1 or TRBD2 (5 bases each). V lost 2 bases, J lost 6 bases, and 14 bases lay in between. The CDR3 spans 14 residues. CDR3 region: CASSLSGGQSEQYF. The CDR3 DNA sequence: TGTGCCAGCAGTTTATCTGGGGGTCAATCCGAGCAGTACTTC.

The V gene is TRBV20-1, the J gene TRBJ2-3; TRBD2 matches 7 bases. This CDR3 has 15 residues. Germline V gene data show CDR1 as DFQATT and CDR2 as SNEGSKA (reference sequence). Germline trimming cut 0 bases from V and 8 bases from J; bases unmatched to any gene: 11. This CDR3 is CSARDRPSGDPTQYF. The CDR3 nucleotides read TGCAGTGCTAGAGATCGGCCCAGCGGGGATCCTACGCAGTATTTT.

The rearrangement uses TRBV12-3 or TRBV12-4 and TRBJ2-6; D gene ambiguous. This CDR3 spans 17 amino acids. V was pared by 5 bases and J by 3 bases, with 17 bases between. CDR3 region: CASSAGESGGGANVLTF. CDR3 DNA: TGTGCCAGCAGTGCAGGCGAGTCGGGCGGTGGGGCCAACGTCCTGACTTTC.

Concerning this clonotype itself: The junction departs from germline at one end; a sequencing error may be responsible. The chain couples TRBV28 to TRBJ2-7; 10 nucleotides agree with TRBD1. CDR1 and CDR2 (germline): MDHEN, SYDVKM. This CDR3 spans 14 amino acids. The CDR3 DNA is TGTGCCAGGAGTTTACGGACAGGGGGGGTGGGGGGGTACTTC. Translating gives CARSLRTGGVGGYF.

This clonotype was seen only a few times. The rearrangement uses TRBV28 and TRBJ2-2, with 10 bases that match TRBD1. V dropped 2 bases and J dropped 7; count of bases not matched to a gene: 7. Germline CDR1 and CDR2: MDHEN and SYDVKM. This CDR3 has 16 residues. CDR3 amino acids: CASSLPWTGGLGELFF. Here the CDR3 DNA reads TGTGCCAGCAGTTTACCATGGACAGGGGGACTCGGGGAGCTGTTTTTT.

This clonotype was recorded only once. This CDR3 is missing its conserved last phenylalanine or tryptophan, likely due to a read error. The V call is TRBV7-2, the J call TRBJ2-7; D is possibly TRBD1 or TRBD2 (5 bases each). Trimming took 8 bases from V and 3 from J, leaving 14 bases between them. The CDR3 consists of 13 residues. CDR1 and CDR2 (germline): SGHTA, FQGNSA. DNA for the CDR3: TGTGCCAGCCGGGACCTCGGAGACTACGAGCAGTACTAC. Amino acids: CASRDLGDYEQYY.

This clonotype showed up just a few times. The chain employs TRBV7-8 and TRBJ1-6; maybe TRBD1 (6 bases). Germline values: CDR1 SGHVS, CDR2 FQNEAQ. The V gene lost 5 bases and the J gene lost 3 bases, with 8 bases spanning the gap. The CDR3 extends over 14 amino acids. The CDR3 sequence is CASSGQYYNSPLHF. For the CDR3, the DNA is TGTGCCAGCAGCGGACAGTACTATAATTCACCCCTCCACTTT. Combining the CDR3 with reference TRBV7-8 and TRBJ1-6 gives the whole variable domain GAGVSQSPRYKVAKRGQDVALRCDPISGHVSLFWYQQALGQGPEFLTYFQNEAQLDKSGLPSDRFFAERPEGSVSTLKIQRTQQEDSAVYLCASSGQYYNSPLHFGNGTRLTVT.

The chain carries TRBV28 and TRBJ2-5; a possible D gene is TRBD2 (7 bases). The germline V and J ends were trimmed by 0 bases and 5 bases, with 16 bases remaining between them. The CDR3 contains 16 residues. Germline V lookup: CDR1 MDHEN, CDR2 SYDVKM. The chain's CDR3 is CASSLWGGGLSETQYF. DNA for the CDR3: TGTGCCAGCAGTTTATGGGGGGGGGGGCTCTCGGAGACCCAGTACTTC.

This clonotype was detected only once. V is TRBV7-9 and J is TRBJ1-1, with a weak D call TRBD1 (6 bases). This CDR3 is built from 16 residues. The germline CDR1 and CDR2 sequences are SEHNR and FQNEAQ (reference sequence). V was shortened by 2 bases and J by 1 base, with 14 bases between the two germline ends. CDR3 in DNA: TGTGCCAGCAGCTTAAGTGGTGGCAGGGGGAACACTGAAGCTTTCTTT. It encodes CASSLSGGRGNTEAFF.

The chain links TRBV27 to TRBJ2-7, with D possibly matching TRBD2 (5 bases). The germline V and J ends were trimmed by 5 bases and 0 bases, with 8 bases remaining between them. CDR3 length equals 13 residues. In germline, CDR1 is MNHEY, CDR2 SMNVEV (reference sequence). In DNA, the CDR3 is TGTGCCAGCAGTAAAACTAGCTCCTACGAGCAGTACTTC. Its translation is CASSKTSSYEQYF.

This clonotype was seen at least ten times. V is TRBV11-2 and J is TRBJ1-4; D is undetermined. CDR3 length: 11 residues. Germline V gives CDR1 SGHAT, CDR2 FQNNGV. Trimming pared 5 bases from V and 8 bases from J, leaving 6 bases between. This CDR3 reads CASSAGEKLFF. The CDR3 nucleotides read TGTGCCAGCAGCGCCGGCGAAAAACTGTTTTTT.

The chain joins TRBV7-6 to TRBJ2-1; tentatively, D is TRBD2 (5 bases). Germline assignment: CDR1 SGHVS and CDR2 FNYEAQ. V lost 4 bases to trimming and J lost 9 bases, with 10 bases between them. CDR3 length: 12 amino acids. CDR3 sequence: CASSSRGVEQFF. Here the CDR3 DNA reads TGTGCCAGCAGCTCCCGGGGAGTTGAGCAGTTCTTC.

J is TRBJ2-7 and V is TRBV12-3 or TRBV12-4; tentatively, D is TRBD1 or TRBD2 (5 bases each). Trimming cost V 5 bases and J 6 bases, with 14 bases left between them. The CDR3 covers 13 residues. The CDR3 nucleotides read TGTGCCAGCAGTCCTTCGGGACCGGCCGAGCAGTACTTC. Translated, it gives CASSPSGPAEQYF.

The gene calls are TRBV7-9 and TRBJ2-2, with D unclear. V lost 3 bases and J 2 bases, leaving 4 bases between the germline ends. Germline V gene sequence: CDR1 SEHNR, CDR2 FQNEAQ (reference sequence). There are 13 residues in the CDR3. The CDR3 region has the DNA TGTGCCAGCAGCTTCAGCAACACCGGGGAGCTGTTTTTT. It translates to CASSFSNTGELFF. Full variable domain (remainder filled in from reference TRBV7-9 and TRBJ2-2): DTGVSQNPRHKITKRGQNVTFRCDPISEHNRLYWYRQTLGQGPEFLTYFQNEAQLEKSRLLSDRFSAERPKGSFSTLEIQRTEQGDSAMYLCASSFSNTGELFFGEGSRLTVL.

The chain carries TRBV2 and TRBJ1-6; D gene uncertain. V dropped 7 bases and J dropped 9 bases, with 16 bases sitting between them. CDR3 length equals 14 residues. The germline V gene encodes CDR1 SNHLY and CDR2 FYNNEI. Here the CDR3 reads CASIDGSSGSPLHF. CDR3 bases: TGTGCCAGCATAGACGGCTCTTCAGGTTCACCCCTCCACTTT. The full variable domain, its missing parts supplied by reference TRBV2 and TRBJ1-6, is EPEVTQTPSHQVTQMGQEVILRCVPISNHLYFYWYRQILGQKVEFLVSFYNNEISEKSEIFDDQFSVERPDGSNFTLKIRSTKLEDSAMYFCASIDGSSGSPLHFGNGTRLTVT.

The rearrangement joins TRBV19 to TRBJ1-1; D not resolved. Per germline, CDR1 LNHDA and CDR2 SQIVND (reference sequence). The CDR3 extends over 13 amino acids. Trimming removed 10 bases at V and 1 base at J, with 13 bases between. CDR3 loop: CATEAGPNTEAFF. The DNA of the CDR3 is TGTGCCACTGAGGCGGGCCCGAACACTGAAGCTTTCTTT.